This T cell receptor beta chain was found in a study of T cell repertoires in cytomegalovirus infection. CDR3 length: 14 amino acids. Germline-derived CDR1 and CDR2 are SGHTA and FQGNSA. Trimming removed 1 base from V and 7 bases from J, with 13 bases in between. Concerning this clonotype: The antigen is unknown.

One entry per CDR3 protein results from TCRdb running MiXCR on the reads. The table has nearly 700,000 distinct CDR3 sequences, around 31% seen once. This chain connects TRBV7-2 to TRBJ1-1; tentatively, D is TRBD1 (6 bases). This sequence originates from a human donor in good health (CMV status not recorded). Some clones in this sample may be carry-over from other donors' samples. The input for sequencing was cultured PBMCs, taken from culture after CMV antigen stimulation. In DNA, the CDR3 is TGTGCCAGCAGCTTAGGAGTACAGGGTGTTGAAGCTTTCTTT. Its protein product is CASSLGVQGVEAFF.